This T cell receptor (beta chain) was retrieved from a study of T cell repertoires in cytomegalovirus infection. CDR1 is SGHAT and CDR2 is FQDESV in the germline V gene (reference sequence). The CDR3 has 15 residues. V lost 5 bases, J lost 3 bases, and 16 bases lay in between. Turning to this clonotype: Antigen unknown.

TCRdb recomputed calls from the reads with MiXCR, one row per CDR3 protein. The repertoire holds roughly 310,000 distinct CDR3 sequences, with under 35% as singletons. The TCR comes from a human donor in good health (CMV status not recorded). Some clones in this sample may be carry-over from other donors' samples. The chain carries TRBV11-1 and TRBJ1-2, with no clear D. The material sequenced was cultured PBMCs, taken from culture after CMV antigen stimulation. CDR3 DNA: TGTGCCAGCAGCCCTTTTCGGAGGGATGACTATGGCTACACCTTC. It is translated as CASSPFRRDDYGYTF.